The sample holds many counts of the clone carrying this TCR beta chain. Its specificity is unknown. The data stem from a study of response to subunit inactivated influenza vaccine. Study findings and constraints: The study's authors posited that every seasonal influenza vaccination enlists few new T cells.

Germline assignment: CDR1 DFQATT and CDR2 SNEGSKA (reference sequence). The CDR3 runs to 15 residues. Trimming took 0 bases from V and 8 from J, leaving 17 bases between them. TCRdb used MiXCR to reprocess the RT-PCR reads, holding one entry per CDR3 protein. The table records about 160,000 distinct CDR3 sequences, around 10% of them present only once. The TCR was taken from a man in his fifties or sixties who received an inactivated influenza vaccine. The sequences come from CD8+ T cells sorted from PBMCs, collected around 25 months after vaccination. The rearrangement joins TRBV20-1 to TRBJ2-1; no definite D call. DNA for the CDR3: TGCAGTGCTAGAGATCCTGGGATTCATTGGGATGAGCAGTTCTTC. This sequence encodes CSARDPGIHWDEQFF.